The clone carrying this T cell receptor (beta chain) was counted only a few times. The antigen remains undetermined. This CDR3 is also generated by other DNA sequences in the sample. A heparinised blood draw that averaged about 120 mL was obtained once from each donor. Sorting produced populations that all topped 95% purity. The data derive from a study of beta chain features in type 1 diabetes. General observations from the study: Among type 1 diabetes patients, VDJ junctions had fewer insertions and more deletions. All four CD4+ subsets from Type 1 diabetes patients carried moderately but significantly shorter TCRB CDR3s.

Trimming removed 4 bases from V and 1 base from J; junction bases left unmatched: 2. Germline V gene lookup returns CDR1 SEHNR and CDR2 FQNEAQ (reference sequence). The CDR3 covers 14 residues. cDNA synthesis used the whole RNA isolate, giving expressed TCRB sequences. Naive, central memory and regulatory T cell samples averaged about 3.57 million immunoSEQ reads each. Repertoires were generated with immunoSEQ multiplex PCR, while TCRdb's copy carries only in-frame clones and drops some. The sample has 100,000 to 150,000 clones, roughly 17% seen once. The chain uses TRBV7-9 and TRBJ2-3; 7 nucleotides agree with TRBD1. Sequencing was performed on central memory CD4+ T cells from blood. This sequence originates from a man aged 18 to 30 with type 1 diabetes. The CDR3 DNA sequence: TGTGCCAGCAGCTCCGGACAGGGCACAGATACGCAGTATTTT. Its protein is CASSSGQGTDTQYF.